The clone carrying this T cell receptor (beta chain) has just a few counts. This sample is part of a study of identical twins. cDNA carried unique molecular identifiers, and a universal primer site was added by template switching. TCRdb ran MiXCR on the 5' RACE reads and lists one entry per CDR3 protein. In the table there are about 1.7 million distinct CDR3 sequences, around 29% of which are singletons. V shed 2 bases and J 5 bases; nucleotides not matched to a gene: 12. This CDR3 is 18 amino acids long. Germline CDR1 reads LGHDT; CDR2 reads YNNKEL (reference sequence). The receptor was isolated from a newborn girl in good health. The sequenced material came from cord blood. The chain joins TRBV3-1 to TRBJ2-3; TRBD2 aligns across 11 bases. CDR3 in DNA: TGTGCCAGCAGCCAATCCCTGGCTAGCGGGGGGCCCCTAGATACGCAGTATTTT. Its protein is CASSQSLASGGPLDTQYF.